The 32 T cell receptor beta chains reported below all come from one sample, sequenced in a study of blood T cells in healthy people across ages. Through a sample-barcoded 5' primer and a J-beta primer mix, a second PCR was run for 7 to 11 cycles. TCRdb re-analysed the 5' RACE reads in MiXCR, keeping a single row per CDR3 protein. The sample contains 600,000 or so distinct CDR3 sequences, roughly 30% of which appear only once. Sequenced input: blood. The receptors shown here come from a woman aged 80 or over in good health.

The table lists this clonotype with a few counts. The CDR3 region is CASSLTGGRSSRGYTF. CDR3 DNA: TGTGCCAGCAGCTTAACAGGGGGACGATCGAGCCGCGGCTACACCTTC. The V call is TRBV7-6, the J call TRBJ1-2; TRBD1 matches 8 bases. J lost 8 bases, V lost 2 bases, and 13 bases had no gene match. The CDR3 is made up of 16 amino acids. Germline V CDR1 and CDR2: SGHVS, FNYEAQ.

Regarding this clonotype: It may be a read error: a sequence one base away is much more abundant. The chain employs TRBV2 and TRBJ1-4; D unclear. CDR3 length: 15 amino acids. Germline values: CDR1 SNHLY, CDR2 FYNNEI. CDR3 DNA: TGTGCCAGCAGGTCGACTCCGGGCTTGAATGAAGAACTGTTTTTT. Translation gives CASRSTPGLNEELFF.

Points on this clonotype: A much larger clone differs by one base, so this may be a read error. The J gene is TRBJ1-2, the V gene TRBV19, with D possibly TRBD1 on 6 matching bases. V was trimmed by 6 bases and J by 9 bases, leaving 17 bases between them. From germline, CDR1 is LNHDA and CDR2 SQIVND (reference sequence). The CDR3 length is 13 residues. CDR3 protein: CASRMETGTRYTF. For the CDR3, the DNA is TGTGCCAGTAGGATGGAGACAGGAACCCGCTACACCTTC. Using reference TRBV19 and TRBJ1-2 for the parts outside the CDR3, the full variable domain is DGGITQSPKYLFRKEGQNVTLSCEQNLNHDAMYWYRQDPGQGLRLIYYSQIVNDFQKGDIAEGYSVSREKKESFPLTVTSAQKNPTAFYLCASRMETGTRYTFGSGTRLTVV.

The rearrangement uses TRBV5-4 and TRBJ1-4; D call uncertain. V was shortened by 4 bases and J by 5 bases, with 18 bases between the two germline ends. There are 16 residues in the CDR3. Germline loops: CDR1 SGHNT, CDR2 YYREEE (reference sequence). The CDR3 region has the DNA TGTGCCAGCAGCCGTAGGAGTGTCAGAGGGAATGAAAAACTGTTTTTT. This gives the protein CASSRRSVRGNEKLFF.

This clonotype turned up a few times. Relative to the germline gene, one junction end is altered; a read error may explain this. The CDR3 spells CASSPGRSNEQFF. CDR3 in DNA: TGTGCTAGCAGCCCCGGTCGTAGCAATGAGCAGTTCTTC. This rearrangement joins TRBV7-7 to TRBJ2-1, with D unclear. Germline V gene data show CDR1 as SSHAT and CDR2 as FNYEAQ (reference sequence). The CDR3 is 13 amino acids.

The gene calls are TRBV5-1 and TRBJ2-3; the match to TRBD1 covers 7 bases. Germline lookup yields CDR1 SGHRS and CDR2 YFSETQ. J lost 1 base, V lost 4 bases, and 12 bases had no gene match. The CDR3 length is 17 residues. The CDR3 region is CASSRAATGTGTDTQYF. The CDR3 bases are TGCGCCAGCAGCCGCGCCGCCACCGGGACAGGCACAGATACGCAGTATTTT.

A remark on this clonotype: A much bigger clone sits one base away, suggesting this may be a read error. This rearrangement joins TRBV12-3 or TRBV12-4 to TRBJ2-1; 7 nucleotides agree with TRBD2. The ends lost 2 bases at V and 4 bases at J; junction bases unmatched: 2. The CDR3 sequence is 14 residues long. CDR3 nucleotide sequence: TGTGCCAGCAGTTTATGGCGGGAGTACAATGAGCAGTTCTTC. It specifies CASSLWREYNEQFF.

This clonotype was counted at least ten times. The genes are TRBV6-1 and TRBJ1-6; no clear D. Germline V gene sequence: CDR1 MNHNS, CDR2 SASEGT. The length of the CDR3 is 16 residues. V lost 7 bases and J lost 7, with 20 bases in between. The chain's CDR3 is CASIPSDGGKNSPLHF. DNA of the CDR3: TGTGCCAGCATCCCATCGGACGGTGGGAAGAATTCACCCCTCCACTTT.

Comments on this clonotype: A much larger clone differs by one base, so this may be a read error. This chain links TRBV5-1 with TRBJ2-7; 10 bases align to TRBD2. V dropped 5 bases and J dropped 7; count of bases not matched to a gene: 12. CDR1 and CDR2 (germline): SGHRS, YFSETQ. The CDR3 length is 15 residues. The CDR3 loop is CASSTTSGFPNEQYF. The CDR3, as DNA: TGCGCCAGCAGTACGACTAGCGGGTTCCCCAATGAGCAGTACTTC.

This clonotype was seen just once. This may be a read error, as it is one base from a much larger clone. This sequence joins TRBV2 and TRBJ2-1, with 7 bases identical to TRBD2. The CDR3 runs to 11 residues. Germline loops: CDR1 SNHLY, CDR2 FYNNEI. Trimming removed 11 bases from V and 10 bases from J; junction bases left unmatched: 8. The CDR3 DNA reads TGTGCCTCCAGAAGGGAGGGGGAGCAGTTCTTC. Its protein is CASRREGEQFF. The complete variable domain, with remaining parts taken from reference TRBV2 and TRBJ2-1, reads EPEVTQTPSHQVTQMGQEVILRCVPISNHLYFYWYRQILGQKVEFLVSFYNNEISEKSEIFDDQFSVERPDGSNFTLKIRSTKLEDSAMYFCASRREGEQFFGPGTRLTVL.

This clonotype appeared many times. This chain joins TRBV5-4 and TRBJ2-7; TRBD1 aligns across 7 bases. Germline values: CDR1 SGHNT, CDR2 YYREEE (reference sequence). V lost 1 base to trimming and J lost 4 bases; unmatched junction nucleotides: 8. The length of the CDR3 is 15 residues. The DNA of the CDR3 is TGTGCCAGCAGCTTGTTGTCAGGGGGTCGGTACGAGCAGTACTTC. It yields the protein CASSLLSGGRYEQYF.

V gene TRBV30 combines with J gene TRBJ2-4; 9 positions match TRBD1. The DNA end is a closer match to TRBJ2-7, so the J assignment may be wrong. Germline CDR1 is GTSNPN and CDR2 is SVGIG (reference sequence). This CDR3 is built from 15 residues. CDR3 DNA: TGTGCCTGGAGTCCCCGGGACAGGGTCATTACCGAGCAGTACTTC. It encodes CAWSPRDRVITEQYF.

This clonotype was seen many times. The J gene is TRBJ2-6, the V gene TRBV6-5; D remains ambiguous. The CDR3 spans 14 residues. Trimming removed 6 bases from V and 2 bases from J, with 8 bases in between. Germline assignment: CDR1 MNHEY and CDR2 SVGAGI. CDR3 residues: CASSRTPGANVLTF. The CDR3 coding sequence is TGTGCCAGCAGCCGAACTCCTGGGGCCAACGTCCTGACTTTC.

This clonotype has just a few counts. This chain uses TRBV20-1 with TRBJ1-4; D not certain. Germline V gene lookup returns CDR1 DFQATT and CDR2 SNEGSKA (reference sequence). The V gene lost 3 bases and the J gene lost 4 bases, with 18 bases spanning the gap. This CDR3 spans 16 amino acids. The CDR3 DNA follows: TGCAGTGCTAGGCCCGGCTACGGAACCCTTAATGAAAAACTGTTTTTT. Protein product: CSARPGYGTLNEKLFF.

This clonotype was detected ten times or more. The CDR3 is CSARLGPGGIYGYTF. The CDR3 region has the DNA TGCAGTGCTAGATTGGGCCCAGGGGGAATCTATGGCTACACCTTC. V usage is TRBV20-1 and J usage is TRBJ1-2; 7 bases fit TRBD1. Germline V lookup: CDR1 DFQATT, CDR2 SNEGSKA (reference sequence). The CDR3 runs 15 residues. Trimming removed 2 bases from V and 4 bases from J; junction bases left unmatched: 10.

This clonotype appeared a few times. V gene TRBV6-5 combines with J gene TRBJ1-4; 9 bases are a match to TRBD1. Germline lookup yields CDR1 MNHEY and CDR2 SVGAGI. V gave up 6 bases and J gave up 4 bases; unmatched junction bases: 3. CDR3 length: 14 residues. The CDR3 DNA sequence: TGTGCCAGCAGAGCGACAGGGGGTAATGAAAAACTGTTTTTT. This encodes CASRATGGNEKLFF.

This chain joins TRBV12-3 or TRBV12-4 and TRBJ2-3; D unresolved. This CDR3 is 16 amino acids long. V dropped 5 bases and J dropped 2 bases, with 17 bases sitting between them. The CDR3 here is CASSPTKRLLTDTQYF. CDR3 DNA sequence: TGTGCCAGCAGTCCGACAAAACGTCTCCTCACAGATACGCAGTATTTT.

This clonotype was seen a few times. Being one base from a much bigger clone, this may be a read error. The chain couples TRBV6-6 to TRBJ2-4; perhaps D is TRBD1 or TRBD2 (5 bases each). V was clipped by 6 bases and J by 13 bases, with 28 bases between them. The CDR3 sequence is 16 residues long. Germline-derived CDR1 and CDR2 are MNHNY and SVGAGI (reference sequence). CDR3 coding DNA: TGTGCCAGCAGCCGGGACGGTCAGATTGGTCTCTACAAGCAGTACTTC. Protein: CASSRDGQIGLYKQYF.

On this clonotype itself: A much larger clone is a single base away; this may be a read error. J is TRBJ2-1 and V is TRBV7-9, with D hard to call. Germline CDR1 reads SEHNR; CDR2 reads FQNEAQ (reference sequence). The CDR3 loop spans 14 amino acids. CDR3 loop: CASGLGLPGGEQFF. CDR3 coding DNA: TGTGCCAGCGGCTTAGGCCTCCCGGGCGGTGAGCAGTTCTTC.

The table lists this clonotype with many counts. The V and J genes are TRBV15 and TRBJ2-7; no firm D call. CDR1 is LNHNV and CDR2 is YYDKDF in the germline V gene (reference sequence). V was trimmed by 0 bases and J by 4 bases, leaving 7 bases between them. This CDR3 region has 13 residues. This CDR3 is CATSRDVGYEQYF. The CDR3 region has the DNA TGTGCCACCAGCAGAGATGTAGGGTACGAGCAGTACTTC.

This clonotype has at least ten counts. This chain connects TRBV7-9 to TRBJ2-3, with D perhaps matching TRBD1 or TRBD2 (5 bases each). V shed 8 bases and J shed 8 bases, with 11 bases lying between them. This CDR3 comprises 11 residues. Germline V gives CDR1 SEHNR, CDR2 FQNEAQ (reference sequence). The chain's CDR3 is CASGQGVTQYF. CDR3 sequence (DNA): TGTGCCAGCGGCCAGGGAGTTACGCAGTATTTT.

The V call is TRBV7-8, the J call TRBJ1-2, with 8 bases matching TRBD1. This CDR3 spans 15 amino acids. V lost 5 bases and J lost 4; bases outside the gene matches: 9. The germline V gene encodes CDR1 SGHVS and CDR2 FQNEAQ. In DNA form, the CDR3 reads TGTGCCAGCAGCCGCCAGACAGGGGAGGTCTATGGCTACACCTTC. Its translation: CASSRQTGEVYGYTF. Filled out from reference TRBV7-8 and TRBJ1-2, the complete variable domain reads GAGVSQSPRYKVAKRGQDVALRCDPISGHVSLFWYQQALGQGPEFLTYFQNEAQLDKSGLPSDRFFAERPEGSVSTLKIQRTQQEDSAVYLCASSRQTGEVYGYTFGSGTRLTVV.

With regard to this clonotype: One junction end does not reproduce the germline sequence, and a read error may be involved. The genes are TRBV6-1 and TRBJ1-2; D not resolved. The CDR3 is 14 amino acids. Looked up from germline, CDR1 is MNHNS and CDR2 is SASEGT. The CDR3, as DNA: TGTGTCAGCTGTAGAGAGCCGATGGGCTATGGCTACACCTTC. Its translation: CVSCREPMGYGYTF.

This clonotype was seen repeatedly, ten times or more. A much larger clonotype is one base distant, so this may be a read error. The CDR3 nucleotides are TGTGCCAGCAGTTCGGACAGCTCCACCTACGAGCAGTACTTC. Protein product: CASSSDSSTYEQYF. The genes are TRBV12-3 or TRBV12-4 and TRBJ2-7, with a tentative D call TRBD1 (6 bases). This CDR3 is built from 14 residues. V was shortened by 4 bases and J by 2 bases, with 12 bases between the two germline ends.

This clonotype was seen once. V and J are TRBV20-1 and TRBJ2-6; D is uncertain. Trimming cost V 3 bases and J 2 bases, with 11 bases left between them. The germline CDR1 and CDR2 sequences are DFQATT and SNEGSKA (reference sequence). This CDR3 region has 15 residues. In nucleotides, the CDR3 is TGCAGTGCTAGCCAGGCTAACGCTGGGGCCAACGTCCTGACTTTC. The encoded protein is CSASQANAGANVLTF.

Many counts were recorded for this clonotype. J is TRBJ2-3 and V is TRBV6-2 or TRBV6-3, with D unclear. CDR1 and CDR2 from the germline V gene are MNHEY and SVGEGT. The CDR3 is 13 amino acids. V was cut by 2 bases and J by 4 bases, with 7 bases left in between. CDR3 bases: TGTGCCAGCAGTTACAGGGTATCAGATACGCAGTATTTT. Encoded protein: CASSYRVSDTQYF.

This clonotype was found many times. The chain carries TRBV10-3 and TRBJ1-1; 8 bases match TRBD1. This CDR3 comprises 15 residues. The germline gives CDR1 ENHRY, CDR2 SYGVKD. Germline trimming cut 6 bases from V and 0 bases from J; bases unmatched to any gene: 6. The CDR3 sequence is CAIRDRDGVNTEAFF. CDR3 in DNA: TGTGCCATCAGGGACAGGGACGGCGTGAACACTGAAGCTTTCTTT.

The J gene is TRBJ1-2, the V gene TRBV6-6, with D uncertain. This CDR3 has 16 residues. In germline, CDR1 is MNHNY, CDR2 SVGAGI (reference sequence). Trimming stripped 2 bases from V and 5 bases from J, with 18 bases between. CDR3 residues: CASSYPTLGQVYGYTF. The CDR3 nucleotides are TGTGCCAGCAGTTACCCAACCCTGGGCCAGGTTTATGGCTACACCTTC.

About this clonotype itself: Germline is not matched at one junction end, which may reflect a read error. This chain uses TRBV9 with TRBJ2-7, with D perhaps being TRBD1 or TRBD2 (5 bases each). Germline V CDR1 and CDR2: SGDLS, YYNGEE. CDR3 length equals 14 residues. CDR3 in amino acids: CACSPRDGYNEQYF. The CDR3 nucleotides are TGTGCCTGCAGCCCACGGGACGGATACAATGAGCAGTACTTC.

This clonotype was found many times. The chain recombines TRBV20-1 with TRBJ1-2; TRBD1 might be the D (6 bases). Germline CDR1 is DFQATT and CDR2 is SNEGSKA (reference sequence). This CDR3 comprises 13 residues. Trimming left V 3 bases short and J 5 bases short, with 13 bases between. Written as DNA, the CDR3 is TGCAGTGCTAGTATGGGGGCATCGTATGGCTACACCTTC. Protein: CSASMGASYGYTF.

At least ten counts were recorded for this clonotype. The V and J genes are TRBV28 and TRBJ2-7, with 9 bases aligning to TRBD1. The CDR3 is 15 residues long. V shed 6 bases and J 5 bases; nucleotides not matched to a gene: 11. Germline V gives CDR1 MDHEN, CDR2 SYDVKM. The CDR3 region is CASSSSGTGSHEQYF. CDR3 DNA sequence: TGTGCCAGCAGCTCCTCCGGGACAGGGTCGCACGAGCAGTACTTC.

This clonotype was recorded many times. The rearrangement joins TRBV9 to TRBJ2-1; no clear D gene. The germline V gene encodes CDR1 SGDLS and CDR2 YYNGEE. The V end lost 4 bases, the J end lost 0 bases, and 11 bases lay between the germline ends. This CDR3 is 15 amino acids long. CDR3 coding DNA: TGTGCCAGCAGCCCTCCCACGAGCTCCTACAATGAGCAGTTCTTC. It specifies CASSPPTSSYNEQFF.